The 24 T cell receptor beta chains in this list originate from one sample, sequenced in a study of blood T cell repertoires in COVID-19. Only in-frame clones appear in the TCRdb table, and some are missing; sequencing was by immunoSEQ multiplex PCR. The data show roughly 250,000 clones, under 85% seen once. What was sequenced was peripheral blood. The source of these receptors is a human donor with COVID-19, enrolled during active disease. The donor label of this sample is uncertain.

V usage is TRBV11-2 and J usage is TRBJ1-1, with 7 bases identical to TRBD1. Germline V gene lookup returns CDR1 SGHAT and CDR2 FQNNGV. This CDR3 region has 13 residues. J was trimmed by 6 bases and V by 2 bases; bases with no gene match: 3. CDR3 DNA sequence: TGTGCCAGCAGCTTAATACAGGGGCCTGAAGCTTTCTTT. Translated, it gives CASSLIQGPEAFF.

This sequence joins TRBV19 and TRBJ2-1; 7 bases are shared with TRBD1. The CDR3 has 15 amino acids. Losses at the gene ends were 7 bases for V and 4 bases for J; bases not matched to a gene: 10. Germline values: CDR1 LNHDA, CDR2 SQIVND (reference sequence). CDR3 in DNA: TGTGCCAGTACCATAGAGGGACAGTTTTACAATGAGCAGTTCTTC. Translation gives CASTIEGQFYNEQFF.

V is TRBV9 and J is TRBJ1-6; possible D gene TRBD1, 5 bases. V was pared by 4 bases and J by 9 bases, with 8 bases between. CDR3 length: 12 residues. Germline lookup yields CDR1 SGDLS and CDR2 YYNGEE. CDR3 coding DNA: TGTGCCAGCAGCCGGGGGTCTTCACCCCTCCACTTT. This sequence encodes CASSRGSSPLHF.

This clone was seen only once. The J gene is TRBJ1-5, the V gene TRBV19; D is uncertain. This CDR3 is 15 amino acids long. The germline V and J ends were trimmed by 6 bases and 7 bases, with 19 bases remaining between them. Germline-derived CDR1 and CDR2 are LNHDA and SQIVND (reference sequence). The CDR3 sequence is CASSPIDWKRQPQHF. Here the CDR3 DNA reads TGTGCCAGTAGCCCCATTGATTGGAAGCGCCAGCCCCAGCATTTT. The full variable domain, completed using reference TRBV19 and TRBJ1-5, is DGGITQSPKYLFRKEGQNVTLSCEQNLNHDAMYWYRQDPGQGLRLIYYSQIVNDFQKGDIAEGYSVSREKKESFPLTVTSAQKNPTAFYLCASSPIDWKRQPQHFGDGTRLSIL.

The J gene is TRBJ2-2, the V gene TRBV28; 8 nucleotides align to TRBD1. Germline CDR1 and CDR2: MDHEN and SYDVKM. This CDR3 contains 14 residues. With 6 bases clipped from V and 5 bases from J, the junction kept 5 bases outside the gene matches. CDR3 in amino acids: CASRGGQATGELFF. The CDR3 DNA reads TGTGCCAGCAGGGGGGGACAGGCGACCGGGGAGCTGTTTTTT.

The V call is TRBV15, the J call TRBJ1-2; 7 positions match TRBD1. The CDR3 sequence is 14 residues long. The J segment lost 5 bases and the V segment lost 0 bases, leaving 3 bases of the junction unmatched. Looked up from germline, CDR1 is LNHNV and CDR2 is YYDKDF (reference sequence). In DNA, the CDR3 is TGTGCCACCAGCAGAGATCGGGGACAGTATGGCTACACCTTC. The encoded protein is CATSRDRGQYGYTF. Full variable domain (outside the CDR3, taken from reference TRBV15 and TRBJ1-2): DAMVIQNPRYQVTQFGKPVTLSCSQTLNHNVMYWYQQKSSQAPKLLFHYYDKDFNNEADTPDNFQSRRPNTSFCFLDIRSPGLGDTAMYLCATSRDRGQYGYTFGSGTRLTVV.

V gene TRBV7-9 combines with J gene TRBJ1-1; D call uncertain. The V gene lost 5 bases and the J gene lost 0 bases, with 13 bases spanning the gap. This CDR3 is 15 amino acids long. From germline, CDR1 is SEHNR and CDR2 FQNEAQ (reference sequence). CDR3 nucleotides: TGTGCCAGCAGCCTCCACAGCCCCATGAACACTGAAGCTTTCTTT. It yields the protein CASSLHSPMNTEAFF.

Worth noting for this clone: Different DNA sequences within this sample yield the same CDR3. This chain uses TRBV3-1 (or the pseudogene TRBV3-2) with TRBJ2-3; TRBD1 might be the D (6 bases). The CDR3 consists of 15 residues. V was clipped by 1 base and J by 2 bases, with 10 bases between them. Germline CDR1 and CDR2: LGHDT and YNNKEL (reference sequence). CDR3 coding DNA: TGTGCCAGCAGCCAAGTCAGGGGAAACACAGATACGCAGTATTTT. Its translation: CASSQVRGNTDTQYF.

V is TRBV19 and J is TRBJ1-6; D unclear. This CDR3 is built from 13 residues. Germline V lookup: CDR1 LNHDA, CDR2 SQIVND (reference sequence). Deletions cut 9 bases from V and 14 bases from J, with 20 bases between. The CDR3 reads CARTVYIFWALHF. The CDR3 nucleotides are TGTGCCAGAACAGTGTACATCTTTTGGGCCCTCCACTTT. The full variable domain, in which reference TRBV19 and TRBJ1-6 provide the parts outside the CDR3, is DGGITQSPKYLFRKEGQNVTLSCEQNLNHDAMYWYRQDPGQGLRLIYYSQIVNDFQKGDIAEGYSVSREKKESFPLTVTSAQKNPTAFYLCARTVYIFWALHFGNGTRLTVT.

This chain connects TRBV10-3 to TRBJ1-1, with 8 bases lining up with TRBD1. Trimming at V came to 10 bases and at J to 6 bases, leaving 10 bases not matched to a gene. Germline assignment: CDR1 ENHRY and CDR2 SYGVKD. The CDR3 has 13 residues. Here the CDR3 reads CATELSQGAEAFF. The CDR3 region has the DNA TGTGCCACCGAACTATCACAGGGGGCTGAAGCTTTCTTT.

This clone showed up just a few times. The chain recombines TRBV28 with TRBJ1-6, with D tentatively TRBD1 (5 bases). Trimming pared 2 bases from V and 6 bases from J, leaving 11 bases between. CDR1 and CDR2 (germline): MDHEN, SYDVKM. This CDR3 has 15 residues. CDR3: CASSLLRVGNSPLHF. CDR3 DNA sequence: TGTGCCAGCAGTTTACTCAGGGTGGGTAATTCACCCCTCCACTTT.

The CDR3 sequence: CASSLVSRGNTEAFF. In DNA form, the CDR3 reads TGCGCCAGCAGCTTGGTTTCCAGGGGGAACACTGAAGCTTTCTTT. The chain has TRBV5-1 and TRBJ1-1; D might be TRBD1 (6 bases). Germline V CDR1 and CDR2: SGHRS, YFSETQ. V was pared by 0 bases and J by 1 base, with 10 bases between. The CDR3 runs 15 residues.

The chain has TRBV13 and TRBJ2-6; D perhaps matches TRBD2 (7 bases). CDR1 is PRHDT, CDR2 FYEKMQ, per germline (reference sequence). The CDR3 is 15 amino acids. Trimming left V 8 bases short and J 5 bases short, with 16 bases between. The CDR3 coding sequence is TGTGCCAGCGCCCCGGGGGGCGGGCGGGCCAACGTCCTGACTTTC. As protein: CASAPGGGRANVLTF.

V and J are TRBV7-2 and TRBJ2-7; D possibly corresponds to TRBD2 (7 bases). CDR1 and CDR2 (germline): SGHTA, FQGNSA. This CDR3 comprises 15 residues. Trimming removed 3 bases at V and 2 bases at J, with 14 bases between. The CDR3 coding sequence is TGTGCCAGCAGCTTCAGGGGTCTAGCGGCCTACGAGCAGTACTTC. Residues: CASSFRGLAAYEQYF.

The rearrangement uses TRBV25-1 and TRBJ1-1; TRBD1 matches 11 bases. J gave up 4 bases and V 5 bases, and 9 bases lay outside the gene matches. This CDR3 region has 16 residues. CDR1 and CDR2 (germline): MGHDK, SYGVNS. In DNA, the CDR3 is TGTGCCAGCAGTCCCCAGGAGGGGACAGGGGGCACTGAAGCTTTCTTT. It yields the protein CASSPQEGTGGTEAFF.

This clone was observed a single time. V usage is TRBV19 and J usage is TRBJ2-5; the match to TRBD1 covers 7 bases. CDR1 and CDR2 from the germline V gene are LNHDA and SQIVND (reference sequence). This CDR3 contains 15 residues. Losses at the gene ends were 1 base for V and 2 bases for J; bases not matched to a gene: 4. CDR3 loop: CASSIGGQIQETQYF. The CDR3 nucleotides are TGTGCCAGTAGTATAGGGGGACAGATACAAGAGACCCAGTACTTC.

CDR3 sequence: CASRKAVSGNTIYF. DNA of the CDR3: TGTGCCAGCAGAAAGGCGGTCTCTGGAAACACCATATATTTT. The gene calls are TRBV2 and TRBJ1-3; D not certain. The CDR3 runs to 14 residues. From germline, CDR1 is SNHLY and CDR2 FYNNEI. V lost 6 bases to trimming and J lost 0 bases, with 9 bases between them. Full variable domain (missing parts from reference TRBV2 and TRBJ1-3): EPEVTQTPSHQVTQMGQEVILRCVPISNHLYFYWYRQILGQKVEFLVSFYNNEISEKSEIFDDQFSVERPDGSNFTLKIRSTKLEDSAMYFCASRKAVSGNTIYFGEGSWLTVV.

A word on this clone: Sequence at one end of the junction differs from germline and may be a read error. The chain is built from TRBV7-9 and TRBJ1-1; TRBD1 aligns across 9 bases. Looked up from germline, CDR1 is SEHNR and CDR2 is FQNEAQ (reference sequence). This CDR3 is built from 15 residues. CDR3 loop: CASRLGTGTNTEAFF. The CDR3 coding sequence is TGTGCCAGCAGGTTAGGGACAGGGACGAACACTGAAGCTTTCTTT. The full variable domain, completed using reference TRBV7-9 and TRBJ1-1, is DTGVSQNPRHKITKRGQNVTFRCDPISEHNRLYWYRQTLGQGPEFLTYFQNEAQLEKSRLLSDRFSAERPKGSFSTLEIQRTEQGDSAMYLCASRLGTGTNTEAFFGQGTRLTVV.

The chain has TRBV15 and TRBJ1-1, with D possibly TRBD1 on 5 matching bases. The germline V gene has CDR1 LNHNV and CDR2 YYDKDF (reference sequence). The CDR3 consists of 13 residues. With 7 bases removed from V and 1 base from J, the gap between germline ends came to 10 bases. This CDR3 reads CATKGARNTEAFF. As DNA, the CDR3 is TGTGCCACCAAAGGGGCGCGGAACACTGAAGCTTTCTTT.

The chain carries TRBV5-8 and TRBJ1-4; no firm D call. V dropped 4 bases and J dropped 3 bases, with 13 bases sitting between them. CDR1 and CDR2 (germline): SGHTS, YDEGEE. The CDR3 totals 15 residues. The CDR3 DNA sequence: TGTGCCAGCAGCCCGAGGCGCTGGTCTAATGAAAAACTGTTTTTT. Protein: CASSPRRWSNEKLFF.

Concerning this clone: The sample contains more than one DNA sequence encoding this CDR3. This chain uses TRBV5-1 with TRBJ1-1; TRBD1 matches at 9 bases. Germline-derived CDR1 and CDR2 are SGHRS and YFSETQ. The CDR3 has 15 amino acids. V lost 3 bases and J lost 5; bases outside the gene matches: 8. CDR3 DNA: TGCGCCAGCAGCTCCTCCGGGACAGGGAATACTGAAGCTTTCTTT. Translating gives CASSSSGTGNTEAFF.

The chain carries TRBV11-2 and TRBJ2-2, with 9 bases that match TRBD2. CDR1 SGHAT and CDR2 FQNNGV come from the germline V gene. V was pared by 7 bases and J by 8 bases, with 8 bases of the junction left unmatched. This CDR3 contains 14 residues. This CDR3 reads CASTRLSGSGELFF. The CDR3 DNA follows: TGTGCCAGCACCCGCCTTAGCGGGAGTGGGGAGCTGTTTTTT.

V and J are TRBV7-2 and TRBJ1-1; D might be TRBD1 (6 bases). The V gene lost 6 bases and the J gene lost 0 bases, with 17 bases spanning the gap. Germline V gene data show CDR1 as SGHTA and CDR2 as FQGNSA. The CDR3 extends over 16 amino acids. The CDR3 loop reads CASRLPGGAVNTEAFF. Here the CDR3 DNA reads TGTGCCAGCAGGCTACCCGGGGGGGCGGTGAACACTGAAGCTTTCTTT.

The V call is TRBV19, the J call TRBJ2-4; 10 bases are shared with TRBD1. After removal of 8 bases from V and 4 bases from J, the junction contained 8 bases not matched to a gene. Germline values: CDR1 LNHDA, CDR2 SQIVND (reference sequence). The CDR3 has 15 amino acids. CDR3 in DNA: TGTGCCAGTTCCCCGGACAGGGGGAGTAAAAACATTCAGTACTTC. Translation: CASSPDRGSKNIQYF.